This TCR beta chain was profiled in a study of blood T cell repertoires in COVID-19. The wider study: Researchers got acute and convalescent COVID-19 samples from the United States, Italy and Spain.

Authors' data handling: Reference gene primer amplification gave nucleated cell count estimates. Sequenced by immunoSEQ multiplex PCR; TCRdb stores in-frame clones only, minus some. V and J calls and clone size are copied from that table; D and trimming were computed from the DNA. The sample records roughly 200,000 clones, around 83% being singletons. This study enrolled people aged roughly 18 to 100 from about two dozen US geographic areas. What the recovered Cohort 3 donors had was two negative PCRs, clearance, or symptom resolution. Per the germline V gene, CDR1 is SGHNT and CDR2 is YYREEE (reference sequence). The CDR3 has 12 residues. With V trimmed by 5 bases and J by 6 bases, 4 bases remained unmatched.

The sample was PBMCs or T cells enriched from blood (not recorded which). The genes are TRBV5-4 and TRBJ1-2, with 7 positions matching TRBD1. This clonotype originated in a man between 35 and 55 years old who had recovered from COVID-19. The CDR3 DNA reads TGTGCCAGCAGGGAGGGGGCAGATGGCTACACCTTC. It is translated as CASREGADGYTF.